A selection of T cell receptor beta chains follows, all from one sample in a study of T-cell reconstitution after alpha-beta-depleted transplantation in children. In TCRdb, the PCR reads were re-called with MiXCR into one record per CDR3 protein. The sample has some 200,000 distinct CDR3 sequences, 14% to 15% seen once; the top ten hold approximately 13%. The sample here was PBMCs from the stem cell graft donor, taken from the stem cell graft. These receptors originate from a human donor who donated a stem cell graft to a child with acute lymphoblastic leukemia. CDR3s include the opening cysteine and the closing phenylalanine or tryptophan. D genes are given only for firm matches. Some rows have no size entry. The others give once, few or many, or a class for an expanded clone.

j_gene: TRBJ2-1; v_gene: TRBV12-3/TRBV12-4; d_gene: .; abundance: many; CDR3nt: TGTGCCAGCAGTTTATTGTCCAGCTTCCAAGAGCAGTTCTTC; CDR3aa: CASSLLSSFQEQFF
j_gene: TRBJ2-1; v_gene: TRBV6-1; d_gene: TRBD2; abundance: many; CDR3nt: TGTGCCAGCAGTGAAGCGATCCTAGCGGGAGGTAACAATGAGCAGTTCTTC; CDR3aa: CASSEAILAGGNNEQFF
j_gene: TRBJ2-5; v_gene: TRBV20-1; d_gene: .; abundance: many; CDR3nt: TGCAGTGCTACGTTAAACAGGGCTACGGAGACCCAGTACTTC; CDR3aa: CSATLNRATETQYF
j_gene: TRBJ2-3; v_gene: TRBV21-1; d_gene: .; abundance: few; CDR3nt: TGTGCCAGCAGCAACTCGGACTCGACAGGGGGGGGCACAGATACGCAGTATTTT; CDR3aa: CASSNSDSTGGGTDTQYF
j_gene: TRBJ2-7; v_gene: TRBV11-2; d_gene: .; abundance: few; CDR3nt: TGTGCCAGCAGCTTAGGGCACGATCTCTCCTACGAGCAGTACTTC; CDR3aa: CASSLGHDLSYEQYF
j_gene: TRBJ2-7; v_gene: TRBV20-1; d_gene: .; abundance: .; CDR3nt: TGCTGTGCTCCACGAGAGAGTGCTTGGGACACATCCTACGAGCAGTACTTC; CDR3aa: CCAPRESAWDTSYEQYF
j_gene: TRBJ1-5; v_gene: TRBV30; d_gene: .; abundance: many; CDR3nt: TGTGCCTGGAGTCAAGGGGCCAATCAGCCCCAGCATTTT; CDR3aa: CAWSQGANQPQHF
j_gene: TRBJ1-2; v_gene: TRBV10-3; d_gene: TRBD1; abundance: many; CDR3nt: TGTGCCATCAGTGCTCCGACAGGGGATAACTATGGCTACACCTTC; CDR3aa: CAISAPTGDNYGYTF
j_gene: TRBJ1-2; v_gene: TRBV12-3/TRBV12-4; d_gene: .; abundance: many; CDR3nt: TGTGCCAGCAGTTTGTCCCCGAGGGGCTACACCTTC; CDR3aa: CASSLSPRGYTF
j_gene: TRBJ1-4; v_gene: TRBV20-1; d_gene: TRBD1; abundance: many; CDR3nt: TGCAGTGCTAGAATCACAGGGGGCGAAAAACTGTTTTTT; CDR3aa: CSARITGGEKLFF
j_gene: TRBJ1-1; v_gene: TRBV7-9; d_gene: .; abundance: many; CDR3nt: TGTGCCAGCATCAATGGGGGGGATTACACTGAAGCTTTCTTT; CDR3aa: CASINGGDYTEAFF
j_gene: TRBJ2-4; v_gene: TRBV20-1; d_gene: TRBD1; abundance: .; CDR3nt: TGCAGTGCTGACAGGGTTGGGAGCAAAAACATTCAGTACTTC; CDR3aa: CSADRVGSKNIQYF
j_gene: TRBJ1-4; v_gene: TRBV28; d_gene: .; abundance: .; CDR3nt: TGTGCCAGCAGTTTCGCCAGTGCAACTAATGAAAAACTGTTTTTT; CDR3aa: CASSFASATNEKLFF
j_gene: TRBJ1-2; v_gene: TRBV29-1; d_gene: .; abundance: few; CDR3nt: TGCAGCGCTGAACTACTCCGGGACGGCGACCCCTATGGCTACACCTTC; CDR3aa: CSAELLRDGDPYGYTF
j_gene: TRBJ2-7; v_gene: TRBV7-6; d_gene: .; abundance: many; CDR3nt: TGTGCCAGCAGTCAAAGTGTGGGTTACGAGCAGTACTTC; CDR3aa: CASSQSVGYEQYF
j_gene: TRBJ2-1; v_gene: TRBV20-1; d_gene: .; abundance: .; CDR3nt: TGCAGTGCTAGGGCCTGGACCAACCACAATGAGCAGTTCTTC; CDR3aa: CSARAWTNHNEQFF
j_gene: TRBJ2-3; v_gene: TRBV5-5; d_gene: .; abundance: many; CDR3nt: TGTGCCAGCAGCCTGAGCAGGGTTCCCCTTGGAGGCACAGATACGCAGTATTTT; CDR3aa: CASSLSRVPLGGTDTQYF
j_gene: TRBJ2-7; v_gene: TRBV20-1; d_gene: TRBD1; abundance: few; CDR3nt: TGCAGTGCATTAACCGGGACAGGGGGCAACGAGCAGTACTTC; CDR3aa: CSALTGTGGNEQYF
j_gene: TRBJ2-1; v_gene: TRBV5-1; d_gene: .; abundance: many; CDR3nt: TGCGCCAGCAGCTTTGGACCGTACAATGAGCAGTTCTTC; CDR3aa: CASSFGPYNEQFF
j_gene: TRBJ2-7; v_gene: TRBV11-2; d_gene: .; abundance: many; CDR3nt: TGTGCCAGCACCTCGCACTCGGACCGAGCAGACGAGCAGTACTTC; CDR3aa: CASTSHSDRADEQYF